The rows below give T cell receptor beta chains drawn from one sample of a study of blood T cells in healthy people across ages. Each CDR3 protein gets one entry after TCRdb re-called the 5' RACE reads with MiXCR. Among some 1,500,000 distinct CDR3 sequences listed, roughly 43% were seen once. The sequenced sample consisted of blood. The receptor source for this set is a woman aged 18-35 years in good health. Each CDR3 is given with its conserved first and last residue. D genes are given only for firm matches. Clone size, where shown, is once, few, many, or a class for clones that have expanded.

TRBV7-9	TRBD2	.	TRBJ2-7	CTGGRAYNEQYF	TGCACGGGCGGGAGGGCCTACAATGAGCAGTACTTC
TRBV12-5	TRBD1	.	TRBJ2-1	CASGLPGQGFPVEQFF	TGTGCTAGTGGTTTACCGGGACAGGGCTTTCCAGTAGAGCAGTTCTTC
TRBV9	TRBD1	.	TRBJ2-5	CASSEGQGGNEQYF	TGTGCCAGCAGCGAGGGACAGGGCGGGAATGAGCAGTACTTC
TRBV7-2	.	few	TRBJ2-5	CASSLISGAETQYF	TGTGCCAGCAGCTTAATATCGGGGGCAGAGACCCAGTACTTC
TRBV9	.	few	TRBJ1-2	CASSVEEGTLSGYTF	TGTGCCAGCAGCGTAGAGGAGGGCACCCTGAGTGGCTACACCTTC
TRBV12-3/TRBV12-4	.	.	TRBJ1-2	CASSVSRVRGYTF	TGTGCCAGCAGTGTATCCAGGGTGCGAGGCTACACCTTC
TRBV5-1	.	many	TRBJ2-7	CASKLDLHYEQYF	TGCGCCAGCAAACTGGACTTACACTACGAGCAGTACTTC
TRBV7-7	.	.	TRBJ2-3	CASSLGPHEADTQYF	TGTGCTAGCAGTTTGGGGCCGCACGAGGCAGATACGCAGTATTTT
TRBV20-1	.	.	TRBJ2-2	CSARRGGGELFF	TGCAGTGCTAGAAGGGGAGGCGGGGAGCTGTTTTTT
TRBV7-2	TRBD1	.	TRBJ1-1	CASRIDRGAAFF	TGTGCCAGCAGAATTGACAGGGGAGCAGCTTTCTTT
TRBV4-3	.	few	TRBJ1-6	CASSQEGRVNSPLHF	TGCGCCAGCAGCCAAGAAGGCAGGGTTAATTCACCCCTCCACTTT
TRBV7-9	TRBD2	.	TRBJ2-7	CASSSNLAGPTYEQYF	TGTGCCAGCAGCTCCAACCTAGCGGGGCCTACCTACGAGCAGTACTTC
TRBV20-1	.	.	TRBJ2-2	CSARESGTGNTGELFF	TGCAGTGCTAGAGAGTCCGGGACGGGGAACACCGGGGAGCTGTTTTTT
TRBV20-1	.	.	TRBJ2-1	CSALSRSIGNEQFF	TGCAGTGCTCTCTCCCGTAGTATCGGCAATGAGCAGTTCTTC
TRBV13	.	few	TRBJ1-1	CASSLRRGGGIAEAFF	TGTGCCAGCAGCTTAAGAAGGGGCGGAGGGATCGCTGAAGCTTTCTTT
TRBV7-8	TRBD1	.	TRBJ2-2	CASSSGTGGPGELFF	TGTGCCAGCAGTTCCGGGACAGGGGGTCCCGGGGAGCTGTTTTTT
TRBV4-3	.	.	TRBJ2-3	CASSRDKGRRTDTQYF	TGCGCCAGCAGCCGAGATAAAGGGAGGAGGACAGATACGCAGTATTTT
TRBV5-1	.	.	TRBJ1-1	CASKSSSGNTEAFF	TGCGCCAGCAAAAGCTCTTCGGGGAACACTGAAGCTTTCTTT
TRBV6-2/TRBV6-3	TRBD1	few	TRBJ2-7	CASSWGDRTAYEQYF	TGTGCCAGCAGTTGGGGGGACAGGACCGCCTACGAGCAGTACTTC
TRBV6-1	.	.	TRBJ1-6	CASRNRVYRVDYSPLHF	TGTGCCAGCAGAAACCGCGTGTACAGGGTCGACTATTCACCCCTCCACTTT
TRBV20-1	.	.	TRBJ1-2	CSAGPVGNMAGYTF	TGCAGTGCAGGCCCGGTAGGGAATATGGCTGGCTACACCTTC
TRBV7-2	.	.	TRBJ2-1	CASSSQGMRSSYNEQFF	TGTGCCAGCAGCTCCCAGGGGATGCGGAGCTCCTACAATGAGCAGTTCTTC
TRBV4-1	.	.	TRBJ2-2	CASSQAPGYTGELFF	TGCGCCAGCAGCCAAGCCCCCGGGTACACCGGGGAGCTGTTTTTT
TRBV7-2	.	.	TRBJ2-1	CASSLDNNSHNEQFF	TGTGCCAGCAGCTTAGATAACAACAGTCACAATGAGCAGTTCTTC
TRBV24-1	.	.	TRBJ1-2	CTTSDRGRNYGYTF	TGTACCACCAGTGACCGTGGACGGAACTATGGCTACACCTTC
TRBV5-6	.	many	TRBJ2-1	CASSPRASRLNEQFF	TGTGCCAGCAGCCCGCGGGCTAGTCGATTGAATGAGCAGTTCTTC
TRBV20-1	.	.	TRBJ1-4	CSASRGQPLEKLFF	TGCAGTGCTTCCCGCGGACAGCCGCTAGAAAAACTGTTTTTT
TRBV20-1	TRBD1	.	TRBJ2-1	CSASPADIRDSGQFF	TGCAGTGCTAGTCCGGCCGATATCCGGGACAGTGGGCAGTTCTTC
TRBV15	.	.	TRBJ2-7	CATSKGRGYEQCF	TGTGCCACCAGTAAGGGTCGGGGTTACGAGCAGTGCTTC
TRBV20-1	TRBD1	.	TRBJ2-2	CSAPRQGVTGELFF	TGCAGTGCCCCCCGACAGGGCGTCACCGGGGAGCTGTTTTTT
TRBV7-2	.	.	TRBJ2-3	CASSLYSNTQYF	TGTGCCAGCAGCTTGTACTCGAATACGCAGTATTTT
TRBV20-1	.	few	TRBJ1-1	CSARQFLEAEAFF	TGCAGTGCAAGACAGTTCCTAGAGGCTGAAGCTTTCTTT
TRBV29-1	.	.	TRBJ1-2	CSVETFNYGYTF	TGCAGCGTTGAAACCTTTAACTATGGCTACACCTTC
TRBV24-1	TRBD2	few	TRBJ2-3	CATSDLPGGKEDTQYF	TGTGCCACCAGTGATTTGCCGGGAGGGAAGGAAGATACGCAGTATTTT
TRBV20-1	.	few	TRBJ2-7	CSARGAFYEQYF	TGCAGTGCTCGAGGGGCTTTCTACGAGCAGTACTTC
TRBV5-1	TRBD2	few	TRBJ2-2	CASSLRTSGPGELFF	TGCGCCAGCAGCTTGAGGACTAGCGGCCCCGGGGAGCTGTTTTTT
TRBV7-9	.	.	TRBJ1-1	CASSLDLRGAFF	TGTGCCAGCAGCTTAGACCTAAGAGGGGCTTTCTTT
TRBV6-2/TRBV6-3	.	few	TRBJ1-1	CASSRVRLENTEAFF	TGTGCCAGCAGCCGAGTAAGACTGGAGAACACTGAAGCTTTCTTT
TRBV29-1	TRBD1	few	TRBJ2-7	CSVDRGGYEQYF	TGCAGCGTAGACAGGGGCGGCTACGAGCAGTACTTC
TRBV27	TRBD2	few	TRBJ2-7	CASSFAASGSYEQYF	TGTGCCAGCAGTTTTGCCGCTAGCGGGAGCTACGAGCAGTACTTC
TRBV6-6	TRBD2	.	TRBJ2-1	CAERDSLYNEQFF	TGTGCCGAGCGGGACTCTCTTTACAATGAGCAGTTCTTC
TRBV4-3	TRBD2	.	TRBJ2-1	CASSQDKASGGSRQFF	TGCGCCAGCAGCCAAGATAAGGCTAGCGGGGGGTCTCGGCAGTTCTTC
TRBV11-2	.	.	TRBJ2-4	CASSFLARGLKNIQYF	TGTGCCAGCAGCTTCCTGGCTCGGGGTTTGAAAAACATTCAGTACTTC
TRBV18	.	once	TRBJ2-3	CASSPPGQGQDTQYF	TGTGCCAGCTCACCACCGGGGCAGGGGCAGGATACGCAGTATTTT
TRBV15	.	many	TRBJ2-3	CATSREGQGASTDTQYF	TGTGCCACCAGCAGAGAGGGGCAGGGCGCCAGCACAGATACGCAGTATTTT
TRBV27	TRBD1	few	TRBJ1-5	CASSKQGQVQPQHF	TGTGCCAGCAGCAAACAGGGGCAGGTACAGCCCCAGCATTTT
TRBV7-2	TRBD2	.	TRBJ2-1	CASSFSGLAGSEQFF	TGTGCCAGCAGCTTCTCGGGACTAGCGGGAAGTGAGCAGTTCTTC
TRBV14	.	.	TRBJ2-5	CASSRTLETQYF	TGTGCCAGCAGCCGGACATTAGAGACCCAGTACTTC
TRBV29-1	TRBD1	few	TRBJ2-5	CSGNRDRGEETQYF	TGCAGCGGGAATAGGGACAGGGGAGAAGAGACCCAGTACTTC
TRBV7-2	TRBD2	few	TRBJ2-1	CASSLGGLSRPHNEQFF	TGTGCCAGCAGCTTAGGGGGACTATCACGCCCTCACAATGAGCAGTTCTTC
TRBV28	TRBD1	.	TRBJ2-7	CASSLVGDSAYEQYF	TGTGCCAGCAGTTTAGTAGGGGACAGTGCCTACGAGCAGTACTTC
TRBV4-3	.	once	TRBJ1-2	CASSQGKGHNYGYTF	TGCGCCAGCAGCCAAGGGAAGGGGCACAACTATGGCTACACCTTC
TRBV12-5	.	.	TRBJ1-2	CASGSLPGIGYTF	TGTGCTAGTGGTTCACTCCCGGGTATCGGCTACACCTTC